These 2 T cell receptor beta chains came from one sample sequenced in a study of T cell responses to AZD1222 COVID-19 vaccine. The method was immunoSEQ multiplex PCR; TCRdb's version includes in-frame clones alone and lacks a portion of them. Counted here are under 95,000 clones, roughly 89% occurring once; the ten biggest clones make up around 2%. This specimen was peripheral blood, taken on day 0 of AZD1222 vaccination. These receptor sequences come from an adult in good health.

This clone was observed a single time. CDR3: CASSLAGGYTGELFF. The CDR3, as DNA: TGTGCCAGCTCCTTAGCGGGGGGCTACACCGGGGAGCTGTTTTTT. The chain joins TRBV6-5 to TRBJ2-2, with 10 bases that match TRBD2. Trimming cost V 8 bases and J 3 bases; bases outside gene matches: 6. Germline V gene data show CDR1 as MNHEY and CDR2 as SVGAGI. The CDR3 loop spans 15 amino acids.

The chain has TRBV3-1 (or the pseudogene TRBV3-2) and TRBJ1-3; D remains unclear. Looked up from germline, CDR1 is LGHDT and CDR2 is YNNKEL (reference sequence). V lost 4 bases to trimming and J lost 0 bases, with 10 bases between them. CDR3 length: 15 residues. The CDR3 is CASSRMPNSGNTIYF. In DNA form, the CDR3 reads TGTGCCAGCAGCCGGATGCCTAACTCTGGAAACACCATATATTTT.